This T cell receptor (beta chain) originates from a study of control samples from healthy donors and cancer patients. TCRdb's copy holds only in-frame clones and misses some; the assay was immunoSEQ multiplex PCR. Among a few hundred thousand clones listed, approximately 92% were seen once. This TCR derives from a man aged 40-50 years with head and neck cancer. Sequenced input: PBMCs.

CDR3 sequence: CASSSLGGVPNTEAFF. DNA for the CDR3: TGTGCCAGTAGTTCCCTGGGAGGCGTCCCGAACACTGAAGCTTTCTTT. The genes are TRBV19 and TRBJ1-1, with no clear D. V lost 5 bases to trimming and J lost 1 base, with 17 bases between them. Germline V CDR1 and CDR2: LNHDA, SQIVND (reference sequence). The CDR3 totals 16 residues.